Shown below are 28 T cell receptor beta chains from a single sample sequenced in a study of T cell responses to AZD1222 COVID-19 vaccine. Sequencing was performed with immunoSEQ multiplex PCR; in TCRdb, only in-frame clones are kept and a portion is missing. The table shows around 100,000 clones, with around nine tenths occurring only once. The source material was peripheral blood, sampled on day 0 of AZD1222 vaccination. Every receptor here comes from an adult in good health.

This clone was observed once. The chain is built from TRBV29-1 and TRBJ1-4, with D hard to call. CDR3 length equals 11 residues. V lost 6 bases, J lost 7 bases, and 9 bases lay in between. Germline V gives CDR1 SQVTM, CDR2 ANQGSEA. The CDR3 loop reads CSVLYGEKLFF. CDR3 nucleotide sequence: TGCAGCGTGTTATACGGTGAAAAACTGTTTTTT.

This clone was seen once. This chain uses TRBV19 with TRBJ1-1, with D possibly TRBD1 on 5 matching bases. CDR1 and CDR2 from the germline V gene are LNHDA and SQIVND (reference sequence). Trimming removed 6 bases at V and 0 bases at J, with 11 bases between. The CDR3 extends over 14 amino acids. The CDR3 DNA reads as TGTGCCAGTAGCCTGACAGCAGTGAACACTGAAGCTTTCTTT. Translation: CASSLTAVNTEAFF.

The rearrangement links TRBV10-3 to TRBJ1-5; D may be TRBD1 (5 bases). V was pared by 0 bases and J by 0 bases, with 15 bases between. Germline V lookup: CDR1 ENHRY, CDR2 SYGVKD. CDR3 length equals 18 residues. The CDR3 region is CAISESVMGTPSNQPQHF. Written as DNA, the CDR3 is TGTGCCATCAGTGAGTCGGTGATGGGGACCCCTAGCAATCAGCCCCAGCATTTT.

The rearrangement uses TRBV9 and TRBJ1-3; TRBD1 is a possible D gene (6 bases). This CDR3 has 14 amino acids. V was pared by 0 bases and J by 4 bases, with 8 bases between. Per germline, CDR1 SGDLS and CDR2 YYNGEE. Here the CDR3 DNA reads TGTGCCAGCAGCGTAGTGGGGACAGGAAACACCATATATTTT. Its protein product is CASSVVGTGNTIYF.

This clone was detected only a few times. The genes are TRBV2 and TRBJ2-7, with 8 positions matching TRBD2. The germline CDR1 and CDR2 sequences are SNHLY and FYNNEI. The CDR3 totals 14 residues. V lost 2 bases and J lost 2; bases outside the gene matches: 2. CDR3 in amino acids: CASSEPLAAYEQYF. Here the CDR3 DNA reads TGTGCCAGCAGTGAACCACTAGCGGCCTACGAGCAGTACTTC.

The rearrangement uses TRBV5-4 and TRBJ1-4; 8 nucleotides align to TRBD1. CDR3 size: 14 residues. V was pared by 2 bases and J by 7 bases, with 4 bases of the junction left unmatched. Germline V gene lookup returns CDR1 SGHNT and CDR2 YYREEE (reference sequence). In DNA form, the CDR3 reads TGTGCCAGCAGCTTCGGCGGGACAGGTGAAAAACTGTTTTTT. Translation gives CASSFGGTGEKLFF.

The rearrangement links TRBV6-5 to TRBJ1-3; D is uncertain. The V end lost 8 bases, the J end lost 0 bases, and 11 bases lay between the germline ends. The CDR3 spans 14 residues. Germline CDR1 and CDR2: MNHEY and SVGAGI. The CDR3 spells CASGRLISGNTIYF. CDR3 nucleotides: TGTGCCAGCGGACGGCTAATCTCTGGAAACACCATATATTTT.

This chain joins TRBV4-2 and TRBJ2-4; D possibly uses TRBD1 or TRBD2 (5 bases each). Per germline, CDR1 LGHNA and CDR2 YNFKEQ. The CDR3 extends over 15 amino acids. The V and J ends lost 0 bases and 8 bases respectively, with 14 bases between them. CDR3 sequence: CASSQDLGEPDIQYF. The CDR3 nucleotides are TGTGCCAGCAGCCAAGATTTGGGGGAGCCGGACATTCAGTACTTC.

This chain connects TRBV29-1 to TRBJ2-7; D is uncertain. V lost 8 bases to trimming and J lost 3 bases, with 11 bases between them. The V gene's germline CDR1 is SQVTM and CDR2 ANQGSEA. The CDR3 runs to 11 residues. The CDR3 here is CSYTWGYEQYF. CDR3 sequence (DNA): TGCAGCTACACGTGGGGCTACGAGCAGTACTTC.

The V and J genes are TRBV18 and TRBJ1-5; 9 bases agree with TRBD1. V was clipped by 3 bases and J by 4 bases; unmatched bases: 7. This CDR3 has 16 amino acids. CDR1 and CDR2 (germline): KGHSH, LQKENI. The CDR3 bases are TGTGCCAGCTCACCGGATACAGGGGGCTTGAATCAGCCCCAGCATTTT. This sequence encodes CASSPDTGGLNQPQHF.

V gene TRBV4-3 combines with J gene TRBJ1-2; maybe TRBD1 (5 bases). The V end was cut by 1 base, the J end by 8 bases, with 8 bases between. Germline CDR1 is LGHNA and CDR2 is YSLEER. The length of the CDR3 is 12 residues. In nucleotides, the CDR3 is TGCGCCAGCAGCCAAGTTGGGGGAGGCTACACCTTC. This gives the protein CASSQVGGGYTF.

This rearrangement joins TRBV2 to TRBJ1-2; D ambiguous. The CDR3 has 13 residues. CDR1 and CDR2 from the germline V gene are SNHLY and FYNNEI. Deletions cut 4 bases from V and 6 bases from J, with 12 bases between. DNA of the CDR3: TGTGCCAGCAGTGTATTTGAGGGAAATGGCTACACCTTC. Translation: CASSVFEGNGYTF.

The chain joins TRBV9 to TRBJ1-1; perhaps TRBD1 as D (5 bases). The germline V gene has CDR1 SGDLS and CDR2 YYNGEE. The CDR3 runs 13 residues. The V end was cut by 3 bases, the J end by 1 base, with 7 bases between. The DNA of the CDR3 is TGTGCCAGCAGCGGTGGGGGGAACACTGAAGCTTTCTTT. It is translated as CASSGGGNTEAFF.

This clone was seen at least ten times. The gene calls are TRBV6-5 and TRBJ1-2; D remains unclear. This CDR3 comprises 15 residues. Per the germline V gene, CDR1 is MNHEY and CDR2 is SVGAGI. Between the trimmed V and J ends, which lost 1 base and 4 bases, there was a span of 13 bases. CDR3 in DNA: TGTGCCAGCAGTTACTACGGGCAGAGCCTCTATGGCTACACCTTC. Translating gives CASSYYGQSLYGYTF.

The chain links TRBV11-2 to TRBJ2-5; D is unclear. Trimming took 1 base from V and 1 from J, leaving 4 bases between them. The CDR3 is 13 residues long. Germline V lookup: CDR1 SGHAT, CDR2 FQNNGV. CDR3: CASSLGGQETQYF. The CDR3 DNA is TGTGCCAGCAGCTTAGGGGGCCAAGAGACCCAGTACTTC.

Turning to this clone: Other DNA sequences from this sample encode an identical CDR3 as well. V is TRBV3-1 (or the pseudogene TRBV3-2) and J is TRBJ1-5; no definite D call. V was cut by 0 bases and J by 5 bases, with 5 bases left in between. CDR1 is LGHDT and CDR2 is YNNKEL in the germline V gene (reference sequence). CDR3 size: 13 residues. CDR3 bases: TGTGCCAGCAGCCAAGACCGGGATCAGCCCCAGCATTTT. Amino acids: CASSQDRDQPQHF.

The V call is TRBV12-5, the J call TRBJ1-1; no clear D. V lost 1 base to trimming and J lost 7 bases, with 7 bases between them. CDR1 and CDR2 (germline): LGHNT, FRNRAP. The length of the CDR3 is 12 residues. This chain's CDR3 is CASGLARYEAFF. The CDR3 region has the DNA TGTGCTAGTGGTTTGGCCCGGTATGAAGCTTTCTTT.

The CDR3: CASSSPAEREDRSSYNEQFF. Written as DNA, the CDR3 is TGTGCCAGCAGCTCCCCCGCTGAGCGGGAGGACCGGAGCTCCTACAATGAGCAGTTCTTC. The chain uses TRBV11-3 and TRBJ2-1; 9 bases agree with TRBD2. The V gene's germline CDR1 is SGHNT and CDR2 YENEEA. V lost 4 bases to trimming and J lost 0 bases; unmatched junction nucleotides: 16. This CDR3 is 20 amino acids long.

This clone was observed at least ten times. The J gene is TRBJ2-2, the V gene TRBV11-3; D gene unclear. The CDR3 is 15 amino acids. Germline V lookup: CDR1 SGHNT, CDR2 YENEEA. Trimming stripped 2 bases from V and 0 bases from J, with 7 bases between. The CDR3 protein is CASSLRTANTGELFF. The CDR3 region has the DNA TGTGCCAGCAGCTTACGGACGGCGAACACCGGGGAGCTGTTTTTT.

The rearrangement joins TRBV9 to TRBJ1-3, with D unclear. The germline V gene encodes CDR1 SGDLS and CDR2 YYNGEE. CDR3 length: 16 residues. Trimming cost V 0 bases and J 0 bases, with 10 bases left between them. In DNA, the CDR3 is TGTGCCAGCAGCGTAGGGGTAGGCAGCTCTGGAAACACCATATATTTT. Its translation is CASSVGVGSSGNTIYF.

The genes are TRBV7-9 and TRBJ2-5, with 7 positions matching TRBD1. The CDR3 totals 16 residues. Trimming took 5 bases from V and 4 from J; bases not matched to a gene: 13. Germline-derived CDR1 and CDR2 are SEHNR and FQNEAQ (reference sequence). CDR3 residues: CASSRFLTTGRETQYF. The CDR3 coding sequence is TGTGCCAGCAGCAGATTCCTGACGACAGGGAGAGAGACCCAGTACTTC.

V usage is TRBV2 and J usage is TRBJ1-2; unclear D gene. V was pared by 6 bases and J by 8 bases, with 13 bases between. This CDR3 is 12 amino acids long. Germline CDR1 and CDR2: SNHLY and FYNNEI. The CDR3 sequence is CASSPARFGYTF. Here the CDR3 DNA reads TGTGCCAGCAGCCCGGCGCGTTTCGGCTACACCTTC.

The J gene is TRBJ1-2, the V gene TRBV4-3, with 8 bases that match TRBD1. Germline V gene data show CDR1 as LGHNA and CDR2 as YSLEER. The CDR3 sequence is 15 residues long. V gave up 0 bases and J gave up 8 bases; unmatched junction bases: 8. The CDR3 sequence is CASSQDRTGLGGYTF. The CDR3 region has the DNA TGCGCCAGCAGCCAAGATCGGACAGGGTTAGGCGGCTACACCTTC.

The CDR3 DNA reads TGTGCCAGTAGTATAGTGACTGGGAATCAGCCCCAGCATTTT. It translates to CASSIVTGNQPQHF. The V call is TRBV19, the J call TRBJ1-5; no clear D. The V end was cut by 1 base, the J end by 4 bases, with 8 bases between. Germline V gives CDR1 LNHDA, CDR2 SQIVND (reference sequence). CDR3 size: 14 residues.

V and J are TRBV2 and TRBJ2-5; D may be TRBD1 or TRBD2 (5 bases each). Looked up from germline, CDR1 is SNHLY and CDR2 is FYNNEI. Trimming took 6 bases from V and 7 from J, leaving 15 bases between them. The CDR3 is 13 residues long. This CDR3 reads CASRGTSAGTQYF. The CDR3 DNA is TGTGCCAGCAGGGGGACCTCTGCGGGGACCCAGTACTTC.

The V gene is TRBV16, the J gene TRBJ1-1; D is unclear. Germline V gene sequence: CDR1 KGHSY, CDR2 FQNENV. The CDR3 length is 14 residues. The V end lost 4 bases, the J end lost 1 base, and 10 bases lay between the germline ends. The CDR3 reads CASSPTASNTEAFF. CDR3 nucleotide sequence: TGTGCCAGCAGCCCAACAGCTTCGAACACTGAAGCTTTCTTT.

The CDR3 DNA sequence: TGTGCCAGCTCACCCGGGATCCTAAAAGAGACCCAGTACTTC. This gives the protein CASSPGILKETQYF. The rearrangement links TRBV18 to TRBJ2-5, with D perhaps TRBD2 (5 bases). CDR1 KGHSH and CDR2 LQKENI come from the germline V gene. V was clipped by 3 bases and J by 3 bases, with 11 bases between them. The CDR3 spans 14 residues.

This clone was recorded a few times. Distinct nucleotide sequences in the sample also encode this CDR3. The V call is TRBV30, the J call TRBJ1-5; no definite D call. V was pared by 1 base and J by 3 bases, with 7 bases between. CDR1 GTSNPN and CDR2 SVGIG come from the germline V gene (reference sequence). The CDR3 is 13 amino acids. CDR3 protein: CAWSGGDNQPQHF. Written as DNA, the CDR3 is TGTGCCTGGAGTGGAGGAGACAATCAGCCCCAGCATTTT.